One and the same sample provided the 30 T cell receptor beta chains below, sequenced in a study of CD8 T cells in ankylosing spondylitis. Regarding the study as a whole: There was a TCR beta motif, made of eight highly homologous variants, that appeared characteristic of ankylosing spondylitis blood.

TCRdb reprocessed the 5' RACE reads via MiXCR and lists one record per CDR3 protein. The sample contains roughly 450,000 distinct CDR3 sequences, roughly 26% of which appear only once. Their target antigens are unknown. Sequenced sample: blood, either unsorted or a sorted T cell fraction (not recorded which). These receptors all come from a male donor with ankylosing spondylitis.

This clonotype was seen at least ten times. The CDR3 bases are TGCGCCAGCAGCTTGGTTCTAGCGACAGATACGCAGTATTTT. It encodes CASSLVLATDTQYF. The rearrangement uses TRBV5-1 and TRBJ2-3, with a possible D match to TRBD2 (6 bases). The V gene lost 0 bases and the J gene lost 3 bases, with 8 bases spanning the gap. The CDR3 loop spans 14 amino acids. The germline gives CDR1 SGHRS, CDR2 YFSETQ.

This chain uses TRBV2 with TRBJ2-7; TRBD2 aligns across 10 bases. The length of the CDR3 is 15 residues. V lost 6 bases to trimming and J lost 2 bases; unmatched junction nucleotides: 7. Germline CDR1 and CDR2: SNHLY and FYNNEI. The CDR3 spells CASRGPGLATYEQYF. The CDR3 DNA follows: TGTGCCAGCAGAGGACCGGGACTAGCGACCTACGAGCAGTACTTC.

This clonotype has just a few counts. This sequence joins TRBV4-2 and TRBJ2-1; tentatively, D is TRBD1 (5 bases). Trimming stripped 4 bases from V and 0 bases from J, with 16 bases between. The CDR3 consists of 17 residues. CDR1 is LGHNA, CDR2 YNFKEQ, per germline. CDR3 sequence reads: CASSRQTGASSYNEQFF. CDR3 coding DNA: TGTGCCAGCAGCCGCCAAACAGGCGCCAGCTCCTACAATGAGCAGTTCTTC.

The J gene is TRBJ2-1, the V gene TRBV5-1; 7 nucleotides agree with TRBD1. This CDR3 contains 20 residues. The germline gives CDR1 SGHRS, CDR2 YFSETQ. V was pared by 0 bases and J by 2 bases, with 17 bases of the junction left unmatched. The CDR3 DNA reads as TGCGCCAGCAGCTTGGTGAGGGGGCGTGCTGGACGTCCACCCTACAATGAGCAGTTCTTC. Amino acid sequence: CASSLVRGRAGRPPYNEQFF.

The rearrangement uses TRBV11-2 and TRBJ2-3, with 12 bases fitting TRBD2. V shed 4 bases, J shed 2 bases, and the junction held 4 bases outside the gene matches. CDR3 size: 16 residues. The V gene's germline CDR1 is SGHAT and CDR2 FQNNGV. The CDR3 coding sequence is TGTGCCAGCAGCTACACTAGCGGGAGGACCACAGATACGCAGTATTTT. Protein: CASSYTSGRTTDTQYF.

The rearrangement links TRBV25-1 to TRBJ2-1; TRBD1 is a possible D gene (7 bases). Germline V lookup: CDR1 MGHDK, CDR2 SYGVNS. The CDR3 extends over 15 amino acids. V lost 3 bases, J lost 3 bases, and 12 bases lay in between. The CDR3 region is CASSDSQGGYNEQFF. The DNA for the CDR3 is TGTGCCAGCAGTGACAGTCAGGGGGGCTACAATGAGCAGTTCTTC.

This clonotype has more than one count but fewer than ten. This sequence joins TRBV5-1 and TRBJ2-1, with TRBD2 matching over 7 bases. The V and J ends lost 6 bases and 2 bases, in that order; junction bases with no gene match: 14. Germline CDR1 reads SGHRS; CDR2 reads YFSETQ. This CDR3 has 17 amino acids. The CDR3 DNA follows: TGCGCCAGCATTTCCCGGCCCCAGCGGGACGCCTACAATGAGCAGTTCTTC. It translates to CASISRPQRDAYNEQFF.

This chain connects TRBV5-1 to TRBJ1-1; 8 bases fit TRBD1. Germline V gene lookup returns CDR1 SGHRS and CDR2 YFSETQ. With 2 bases clipped from V and 4 bases from J, the junction kept 4 bases outside the gene matches. The length of the CDR3 is 14 residues. The DNA for the CDR3 is TGCGCCAGCAGCTTTGGACAGGGAGGCACTGAAGCTTTCTTT. This encodes CASSFGQGGTEAFF.

At least ten counts were recorded for this clonotype. The chain is built from TRBV5-1 and TRBJ2-1; 8 bases fit TRBD2. The CDR3 is made up of 15 amino acids. V was clipped by 2 bases and J by 5 bases; unmatched bases: 6. From germline, CDR1 is SGHRS and CDR2 YFSETQ. The CDR3 reads CASSFFTSGDNEQFF. Written as DNA, the CDR3 is TGCGCCAGCAGCTTTTTCACTAGCGGCGACAATGAGCAGTTCTTC.

This clonotype was recorded a few times. The V call is TRBV5-1, the J call TRBJ2-5; D is perhaps TRBD1 (5 bases). The V gene lost 4 bases and the J gene lost 2 bases, with 15 bases spanning the gap. The CDR3 is made up of 15 amino acids. The germline gives CDR1 SGHRS, CDR2 YFSETQ. CDR3 DNA: TGCGCCAGCAGCATACTCCCCGGACAACAAGAGACCCAGTACTTC. This gives the protein CASSILPGQQETQYF.

As DNA, the CDR3 is TGTGCCAGCAGTGAGAGGAGTTCGGGGGTGGGAGAGACCCAGTACTTC. Encoded protein: CASSERSSGVGETQYF. The chain is built from TRBV25-1 and TRBJ2-5; perhaps TRBD2 as D (6 bases). This CDR3 is built from 16 residues. V lost 3 bases, J lost 4 bases, and 18 bases lay in between. The germline V gene encodes CDR1 MGHDK and CDR2 SYGVNS.

J is TRBJ2-3 and V is TRBV20-1; the D gene is possibly TRBD1 (6 bases). Germline V CDR1 and CDR2: DFQATT, SNEGSKA (reference sequence). CDR3 length: 14 amino acids. With 3 bases removed from V and 0 bases from J, the gap between germline ends came to 10 bases. The DNA for the CDR3 is TGCAGTGCTAGCCGGACAGCTAGCACAGATACGCAGTATTTT. It is translated as CSASRTASTDTQYF.

The chain has TRBV7-2 and TRBJ2-1, with 10 bases matching TRBD2. From germline, CDR1 is SGHTA and CDR2 FQGNSA. V shed 5 bases, J shed 6 bases, and the junction held 7 bases outside the gene matches. The CDR3 is made up of 15 amino acids. CDR3 sequence: CASSRTSGDSNEQFF. For the CDR3, the DNA is TGTGCCAGCAGCAGAACTAGCGGGGACAGCAATGAGCAGTTCTTC.

This rearrangement joins TRBV18 to TRBJ1-6; D unresolved. Trimming removed 3 bases from V and 6 bases from J, with 15 bases in between. This CDR3 has 16 residues. Germline CDR1 KGHSH, CDR2 LQKENI. In nucleotides, the CDR3 is TGTGCCAGCTCACCTGGCTTTGTGGATACTAATTCACCCCTCCACTTT. Its translation: CASSPGFVDTNSPLHF.

The chain recombines TRBV20-1 with TRBJ2-1; D unresolved. With 6 bases removed from V and 2 bases from J, the gap between germline ends came to 14 bases. The length of the CDR3 is 14 residues. In germline, CDR1 is DFQATT, CDR2 SNEGSKA (reference sequence). CDR3 region: CSAPGGDAYNEQFF. The CDR3 nucleotides are TGCAGTGCCCCTGGCGGAGATGCCTACAATGAGCAGTTCTTC.

A few counts support this clonotype. V is TRBV5-1 and J is TRBJ1-2; D uncertain. From germline, CDR1 is SGHRS and CDR2 YFSETQ. Trimming removed 4 bases at V and 7 bases at J, with 14 bases between. The CDR3 consists of 13 residues. As DNA, the CDR3 is TGCGCCAGCAGCCACATCCCAAATTTTGGCTACACCTTC. Its protein product is CASSHIPNFGYTF.

The genes are TRBV11-2 and TRBJ2-5; a possible D gene is TRBD1 (6 bases). Trimming left V 5 bases short and J 4 bases short, with 14 bases between. The germline gives CDR1 SGHAT, CDR2 FQNNGV. CDR3 size: 14 residues. CDR3 coding DNA: TGTGCCAGCAGCACCCGCAGGGGTGGAGAGACCCAGTACTTC. Translated: CASSTRRGGETQYF.

This clonotype was found a few times. V gene TRBV11-2 combines with J gene TRBJ1-3; D is possibly TRBD1 (5 bases). V lost 5 bases and J 4 bases, leaving 18 bases between the germline ends. The CDR3 has 16 amino acids. Germline loops: CDR1 SGHAT, CDR2 FQNNGV. The CDR3 sequence: CASSPRRGGRGNTIYF. The CDR3 region has the DNA TGTGCCAGCAGCCCGCGGCGGGGGGGACGGGGAAACACCATATATTTT.

The chain uses TRBV21-1 and TRBJ1-2; the D call of TRBD1 is as the table states it, not checked on the DNA. TRBV21-1 is recorded as a pseudogene. CDR3 size: 17 residues. The CDR3 here is CASSQAYSTGDGYGYTF. The DNA of the CDR3 is TGTGCCAGCAGCCAAGCCTACTCGACAGGGGACGGCTATGGCTACACCTTC.

The V call is TRBV20-1, the J call TRBJ1-2; the D gene is possibly TRBD1 (6 bases). V was clipped by 6 bases and J by 7 bases, with 18 bases between them. The CDR3 runs to 13 residues. Germline loops: CDR1 DFQATT, CDR2 SNEGSKA (reference sequence). CDR3 nucleotide sequence: TGCAGTGCCGGCCCCCCAGGGGTGAGTGGCTACACCTTC. It specifies CSAGPPGVSGYTF.

This clonotype was counted between two and nine times. This chain links TRBV2 with TRBJ2-2; D gene unclear. V was pared by 7 bases and J by 3 bases, with 9 bases between. CDR3 length equals 13 residues. CDR1 and CDR2 from the germline V gene are SNHLY and FYNNEI. CDR3 DNA sequence: TGTGCCAGCATGGGTGAGGACACCGGGGAGCTGTTTTTT. Translation gives CASMGEDTGELFF.

The gene calls are TRBV19 and TRBJ1-5; 7 bases line up with TRBD1. Looked up from germline, CDR1 is LNHDA and CDR2 is SQIVND (reference sequence). This CDR3 has 15 amino acids. V lost 4 bases to trimming and J lost 2 bases; unmatched junction nucleotides: 5. The DNA for the CDR3 is TGTGCCAGTAGTAATGACAGGGCTGGCAATCAGCCCCAGCATTTT. Translating it yields CASSNDRAGNQPQHF.

V gene TRBV11-2 combines with J gene TRBJ1-2; TRBD1 might be the D (5 bases). Trimming removed 3 bases from V and 4 bases from J, with 12 bases in between. Germline CDR1 is SGHAT and CDR2 is FQNNGV. This CDR3 has 14 residues. The CDR3 region is CASSFQTGPYGYTF. The CDR3 coding sequence is TGTGCCAGCAGCTTTCAGACGGGACCCTATGGCTACACCTTC.

This clonotype was seen a few times. CDR3 in amino acids: CASSESGREPADTQYF. The CDR3 region has the DNA TGTGCCAGCAGTGAATCGGGCCGGGAGCCGGCAGATACGCAGTATTTT. The V gene is TRBV25-1, the J gene TRBJ2-3; TRBD2 is a possible D gene (6 bases). The CDR3 runs to 16 residues. CDR1 and CDR2 from the germline V gene are MGHDK and SYGVNS. V was pared by 1 base and J by 4 bases, with 15 bases between.

The rearrangement links TRBV6-1 to TRBJ2-3, with a possible D match to TRBD2 (5 bases). The V end was cut by 7 bases, the J end by 0 bases, with 11 bases between. This CDR3 comprises 14 residues. Germline CDR1 MNHNS, CDR2 SASEGT. DNA for the CDR3: TGTGCCAGCACCCGGGGTGACAGCACAGATACGCAGTATTTT. It encodes CASTRGDSTDTQYF.

This clonotype appeared a few times. The gene calls are TRBV5-4 and TRBJ2-3; TRBD2 aligns across 9 bases. The CDR3 extends over 24 amino acids. Unmatched junction bases numbered 32, after V lost 6 bases and J lost 0 bases. The germline V gene encodes CDR1 SGHNT and CDR2 YYREEE (reference sequence). DNA of the CDR3: TGTGCCAGCACCCCGGGCCAGCTGGTTCGTCCCTGGCGGACTAGCGCCTCTAGCACAGATACGCAGTATTTT. It translates to CASTPGQLVRPWRTSASSTDTQYF.

This sequence joins TRBV5-1 and TRBJ2-1; 7 positions match TRBD2. This CDR3 has 16 residues. CDR1 and CDR2 (germline): SGHRS, YFSETQ. The J segment lost 6 bases and the V segment lost 2 bases, leaving 11 bases of the junction unmatched. CDR3 sequence: CASSLRVRAGVNEQFF. Written as DNA, the CDR3 is TGCGCCAGCAGCTTAAGGGTCCGGGCGGGAGTCAATGAGCAGTTCTTC.

In this sample, this clonotype turned up a few times. This sequence joins TRBV20-1 and TRBJ2-5; no firm D call. The V end was cut by 3 bases, the J end by 1 base, with 6 bases between. The germline gives CDR1 DFQATT, CDR2 SNEGSKA (reference sequence). The CDR3 spans 12 residues. The CDR3 sequence: CSARATQETQYF. CDR3 nucleotides: TGCAGTGCTAGGGCGACCCAAGAGACCCAGTACTTC.

This clonotype was detected only a few times. The chain has TRBV24-1 and TRBJ1-5, with 9 bases fitting TRBD1. CDR1 is KGHDR and CDR2 is SFDVKD in the germline V gene. The J segment lost 5 bases and the V segment lost 6 bases, leaving 4 bases of the junction unmatched. The CDR3 runs to 14 residues. DNA of the CDR3: TGTGCCACCAGTACAGGGGGCTGGGATCAGCCCCAGCATTTT. It codes for CATSTGGWDQPQHF.

This clonotype was counted ten times or more. The rearrangement links TRBV5-1 to TRBJ1-3, with a tentative D call TRBD1 (5 bases). V lost 4 bases and J 2 bases, leaving 16 bases between the germline ends. The CDR3 is 16 amino acids. In germline, CDR1 is SGHRS, CDR2 YFSETQ. The CDR3 spells CASSPEAGSPGNTIYF. The CDR3 nucleotides are TGCGCCAGCAGCCCGGAGGCAGGGTCCCCTGGAAACACCATATATTTT. Full variable domain (rest looked up from reference TRBV5-1 and TRBJ1-3): KAGVTQTPRYLIKTRGQQVTLSCSPISGHRSVSWYQQTPGQGLQFLFEYFSETQRNKGNFPGRFSGRQFSNSRSEMNVSTLELGDSALYLCASSPEAGSPGNTIYFGEGSWLTVV.